This T cell receptor (beta chain) derives from a study of T cell repertoires in cytomegalovirus infection. Study as a whole: An indication of both CMV infection and matching HLA type came from public TCR beta signatures.

Study observations and caveats: Adding up the frequency of public TCR beta families identified people who carried CMV plus the relevant HLA.

Using its own MiXCR run on the reads, TCRdb lists one record per CDR3 protein. The repertoire holds around 710,000 distinct CDR3 sequences, with 25% to 35% as singletons. A few counts support this clonotype. What it binds is unknown. This CDR3 has 16 residues. The germline gives CDR1 MNHEY, CDR2 SVGAGI. Trimming left V 5 bases short and J 2 bases short, with 15 bases between. The gene calls are TRBV6-5 and TRBJ1-4, with a possible D match to TRBD1 (5 bases). Sequenced here: cultured CD8+ T cells from PBMCs, sampled from culture after CMV antigen stimulation. The sequence was obtained from a human donor in good health (CMV status not recorded). Some clones in this sample may be carry-over from other donors' samples. The CDR3 DNA follows: TGTGCCAGCAGTCCTCAGTCCGGGGCGACTAATGAAAAACTGTTTTTT. The encoded protein is CASSPQSGATNEKLFF.